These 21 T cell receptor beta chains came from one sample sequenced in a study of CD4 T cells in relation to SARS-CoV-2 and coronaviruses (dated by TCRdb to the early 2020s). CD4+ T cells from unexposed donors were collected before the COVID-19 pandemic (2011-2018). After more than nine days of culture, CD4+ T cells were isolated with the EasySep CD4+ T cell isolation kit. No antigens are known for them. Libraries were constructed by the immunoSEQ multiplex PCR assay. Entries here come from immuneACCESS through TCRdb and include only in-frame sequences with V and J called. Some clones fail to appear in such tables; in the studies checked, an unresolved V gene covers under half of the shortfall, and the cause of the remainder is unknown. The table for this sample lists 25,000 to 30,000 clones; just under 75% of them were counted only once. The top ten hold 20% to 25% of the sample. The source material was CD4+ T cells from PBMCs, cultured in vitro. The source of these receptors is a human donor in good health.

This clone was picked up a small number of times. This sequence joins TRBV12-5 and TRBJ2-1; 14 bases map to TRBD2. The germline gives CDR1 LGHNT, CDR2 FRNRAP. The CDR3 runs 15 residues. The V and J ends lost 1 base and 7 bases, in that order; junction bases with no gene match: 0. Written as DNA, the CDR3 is TGTGCTAGTGGTTTGGGGACTAGCGGGAGGAATGAGCAGTTCTTC. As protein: CASGLGTSGRNEQFF.

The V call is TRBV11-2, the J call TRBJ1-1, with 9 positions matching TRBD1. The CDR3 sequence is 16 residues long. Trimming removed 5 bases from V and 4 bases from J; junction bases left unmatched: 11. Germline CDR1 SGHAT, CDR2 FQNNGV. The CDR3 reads CASSARDRALGTEAFF. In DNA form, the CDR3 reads TGTGCCAGCAGCGCTCGGGACAGGGCATTGGGCACTGAAGCTTTCTTT.

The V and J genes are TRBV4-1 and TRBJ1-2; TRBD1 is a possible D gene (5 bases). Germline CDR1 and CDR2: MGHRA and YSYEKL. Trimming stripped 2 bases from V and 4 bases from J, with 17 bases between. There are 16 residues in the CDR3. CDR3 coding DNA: TGCGCCAGCAGCCAAACATCAGGGTCCAAGGTCTATGGCTACACCTTC. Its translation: CASSQTSGSKVYGYTF.

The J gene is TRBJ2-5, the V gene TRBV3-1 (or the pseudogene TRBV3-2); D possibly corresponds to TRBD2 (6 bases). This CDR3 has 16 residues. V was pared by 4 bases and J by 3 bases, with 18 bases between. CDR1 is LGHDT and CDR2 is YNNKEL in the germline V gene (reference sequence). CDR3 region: CASSPLYGSKEETQYF. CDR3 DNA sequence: TGTGCCAGCAGCCCTTTATACGGGAGTAAGGAAGAGACCCAGTACTTC.

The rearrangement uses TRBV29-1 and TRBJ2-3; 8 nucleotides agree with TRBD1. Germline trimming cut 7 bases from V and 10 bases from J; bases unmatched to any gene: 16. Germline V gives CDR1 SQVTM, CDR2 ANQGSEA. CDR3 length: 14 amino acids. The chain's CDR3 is CSASEGQGILAQYF. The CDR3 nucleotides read TGCAGCGCCTCCGAAGGACAGGGAATTCTTGCGCAGTATTTT.

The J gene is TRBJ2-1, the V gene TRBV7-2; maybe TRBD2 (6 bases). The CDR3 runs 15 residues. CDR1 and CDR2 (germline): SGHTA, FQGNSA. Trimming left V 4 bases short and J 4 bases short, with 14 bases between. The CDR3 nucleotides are TGTGCCAGCAGCTCCCAGGGAGGTGGTTACAATGAGCAGTTCTTC. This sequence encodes CASSSQGGGYNEQFF.

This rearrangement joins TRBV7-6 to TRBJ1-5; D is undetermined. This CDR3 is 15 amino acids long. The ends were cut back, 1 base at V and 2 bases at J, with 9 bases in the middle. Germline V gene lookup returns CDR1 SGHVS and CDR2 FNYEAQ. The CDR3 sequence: CASSLDPGGNQPQHF. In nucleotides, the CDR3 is TGTGCCAGCAGCTTAGATCCGGGTGGCAATCAGCCCCAGCATTTT.

CDR3 bases: TGTGCCAGCAGATCTCCCTCGCGGGAGTTTCCCCACGAGCAGTACTTC. Translating gives CASRSPSREFPHEQYF. V usage is TRBV27 and J usage is TRBJ2-7, with 7 bases aligning to TRBD2. The germline V gene encodes CDR1 MNHEY and CDR2 SMNVEV (reference sequence). The CDR3 sequence is 16 residues long. With V trimmed by 6 bases and J by 5 bases, 16 bases remained unmatched.

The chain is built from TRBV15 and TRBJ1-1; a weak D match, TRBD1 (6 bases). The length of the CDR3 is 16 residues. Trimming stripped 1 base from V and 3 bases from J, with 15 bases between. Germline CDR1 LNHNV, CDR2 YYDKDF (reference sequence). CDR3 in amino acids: CATSRVRGQPDTEAFF. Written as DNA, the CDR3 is TGTGCCACCAGCAGAGTGAGGGGACAACCGGACACTGAAGCTTTCTTT. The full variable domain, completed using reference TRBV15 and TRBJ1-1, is DAMVIQNPRYQVTQFGKPVTLSCSQTLNHNVMYWYQQKSSQAPKLLFHYYDKDFNNEADTPDNFQSRRPNTSFCFLDIRSPGLGDTAMYLCATSRVRGQPDTEAFFGQGTRLTVV.

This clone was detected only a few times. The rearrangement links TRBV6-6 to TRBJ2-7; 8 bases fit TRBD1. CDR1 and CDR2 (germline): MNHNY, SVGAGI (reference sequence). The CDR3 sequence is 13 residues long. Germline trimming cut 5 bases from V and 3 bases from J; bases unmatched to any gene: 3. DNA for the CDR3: TGTGCCAGCAGTCGGGGACAGGACTACGAGCAGTACTTC. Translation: CASSRGQDYEQYF.

CDR3 protein: CASSVRSRGTEAFF. The CDR3 DNA follows: TGTGCCAGCAGTGTAAGGTCCCGAGGCACTGAAGCTTTCTTT. The J gene is TRBJ1-1, the V gene TRBV2; D is undetermined. V was cut by 4 bases and J by 4 bases, with 13 bases left in between. This CDR3 has 14 amino acids. The germline V gene encodes CDR1 SNHLY and CDR2 FYNNEI.

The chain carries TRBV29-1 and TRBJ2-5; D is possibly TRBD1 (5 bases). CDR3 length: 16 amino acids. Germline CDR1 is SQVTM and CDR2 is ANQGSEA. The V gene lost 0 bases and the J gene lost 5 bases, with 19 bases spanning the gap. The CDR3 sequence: CSVEDRHRIPFETQYF. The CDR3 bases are TGCAGCGTTGAAGATCGGCACAGGATCCCATTCGAGACCCAGTACTTC.

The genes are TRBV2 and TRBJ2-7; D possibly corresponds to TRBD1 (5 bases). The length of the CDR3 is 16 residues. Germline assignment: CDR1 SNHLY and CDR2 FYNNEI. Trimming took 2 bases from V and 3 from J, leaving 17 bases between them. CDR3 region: CASSELPQGLIYEQYF. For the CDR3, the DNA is TGTGCCAGCAGTGAATTACCGCAGGGATTGATCTACGAGCAGTACTTC.

In DNA, the CDR3 is TGTGCCAGCGGAACGGACTCCTACAATGAGCAGTTCTTC. Translating it yields CASGTDSYNEQFF. The chain employs TRBV7-8 and TRBJ2-1; D is unclear. Germline CDR1 reads SGHVS; CDR2 reads FQNEAQ. V gave up 8 bases and J gave up 0 bases, with 8 bases separating them. The CDR3 consists of 13 residues.

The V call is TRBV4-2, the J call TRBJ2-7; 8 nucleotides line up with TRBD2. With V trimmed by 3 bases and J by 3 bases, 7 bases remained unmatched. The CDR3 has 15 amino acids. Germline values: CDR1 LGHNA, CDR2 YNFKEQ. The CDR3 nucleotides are TGTGCCAGCAGCCAGACCACTAGCGGTAACTACGAGCAGTACTTC. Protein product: CASSQTTSGNYEQYF.

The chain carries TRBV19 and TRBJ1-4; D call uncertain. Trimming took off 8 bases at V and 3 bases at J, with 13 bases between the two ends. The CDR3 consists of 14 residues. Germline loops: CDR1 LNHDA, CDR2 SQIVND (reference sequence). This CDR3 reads CASGVGAANEKLFF. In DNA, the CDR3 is TGTGCCAGTGGGGTGGGCGCAGCTAATGAAAAACTGTTTTTT.

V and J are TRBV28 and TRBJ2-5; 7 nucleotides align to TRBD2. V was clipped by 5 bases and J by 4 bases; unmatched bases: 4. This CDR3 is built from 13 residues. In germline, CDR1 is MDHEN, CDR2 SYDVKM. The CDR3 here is CASSGRVRETQYF. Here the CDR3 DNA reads TGTGCCAGCAGTGGGAGGGTAAGAGAGACCCAGTACTTC.

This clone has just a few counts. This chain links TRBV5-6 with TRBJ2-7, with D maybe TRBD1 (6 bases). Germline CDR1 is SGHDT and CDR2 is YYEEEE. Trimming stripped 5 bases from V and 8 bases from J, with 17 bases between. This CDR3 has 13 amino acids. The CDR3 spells CASRPNTGTQQYF. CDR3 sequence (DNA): TGTGCCAGCAGACCTAACACAGGGACGCAGCAGTACTTC.

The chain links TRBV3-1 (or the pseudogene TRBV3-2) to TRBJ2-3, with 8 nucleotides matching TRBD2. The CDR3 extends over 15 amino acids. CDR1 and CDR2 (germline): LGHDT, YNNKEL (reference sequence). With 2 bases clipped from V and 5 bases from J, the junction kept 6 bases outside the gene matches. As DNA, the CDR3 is TGTGCCAGCAGCCAACGGGGGGGCGGGAGAGATACGCAGTATTTT. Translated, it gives CASSQRGGGRDTQYF.

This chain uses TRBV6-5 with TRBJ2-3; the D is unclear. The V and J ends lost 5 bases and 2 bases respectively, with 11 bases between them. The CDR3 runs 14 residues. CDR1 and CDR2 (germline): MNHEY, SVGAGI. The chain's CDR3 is CASSPSRFTDTQYF. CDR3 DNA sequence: TGTGCCAGCAGTCCAAGCCGATTCACAGATACGCAGTATTTT.

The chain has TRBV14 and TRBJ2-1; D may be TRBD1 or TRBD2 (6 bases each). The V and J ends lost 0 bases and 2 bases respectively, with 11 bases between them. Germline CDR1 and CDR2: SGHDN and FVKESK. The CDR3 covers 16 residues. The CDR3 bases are TGTGCCAGCAGCCAAGAACGGGGGCTCGCCTACAATGAGCAGTTCTTC. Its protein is CASSQERGLAYNEQFF.